One and the same sample provided the 21 T cell receptor beta chains below, sequenced in a study of cytomegalovirus exposure and HLA in healthy donors. PCR primers comprised 60 Vbeta and 13 Jbeta primers. Libraries were prepared by immunoSEQ multiplex PCR; TCRdb keeps only in-frame clonotypes and omits some of them. This table holds fewer than 150,000 clones, 60% to 80% found once. Specimen: PBMCs. The receptors stem from a man aged 25 to 45 in good health and CMV-seronegative.

The genes are TRBV5-4 and TRBJ1-4; TRBD1 agrees at 10 bases. Germline CDR1 reads SGHNT; CDR2 reads YYREEE (reference sequence). The CDR3 covers 15 residues. J was trimmed by 8 bases and V by 0 bases; bases with no gene match: 4. The CDR3 sequence is CASSLVGTGVEKLFF. CDR3 nucleotide sequence: TGTGCCAGCAGCTTGGTGGGGACAGGGGTGGAAAAACTGTTTTTT.

This clone was seen a few times. J is TRBJ2-1 and V is TRBV9, with 9 nucleotides matching TRBD2. With V trimmed by 3 bases and J by 5 bases, 6 bases remained unmatched. This CDR3 has 15 residues. Looked up from germline, CDR1 is SGDLS and CDR2 is YYNGEE. The CDR3 sequence is CASSGAGLANNEQFF. CDR3 DNA: TGTGCCAGCAGCGGTGCGGGACTAGCTAACAATGAGCAGTTCTTC.

The table lists this clone with a few counts. The V call is TRBV28, the J call TRBJ2-7; 11 positions match TRBD1. The CDR3 consists of 15 residues. V shed 1 base, J shed 6 bases, and the junction held 5 bases outside the gene matches. CDR1 is MDHEN, CDR2 SYDVKM, per germline. The CDR3 nucleotides are TGTGCCAGCAGTTTATCCGGACAGGGGGCGGGCGAGCAGTACTTC. Protein sequence: CASSLSGQGAGEQYF.

J is TRBJ2-5 and V is TRBV9; 9 nucleotides align to TRBD2. CDR3 length: 15 residues. The ends lost 4 bases at V and 3 bases at J; junction bases unmatched: 7. Germline V gene lookup returns CDR1 SGDLS and CDR2 YYNGEE. CDR3 sequence (DNA): TGTGCCAGCAGCTCCACCGCTAGCGGGAAAGAGACCCAGTACTTC. This codes for CASSSTASGKETQYF.

The chain carries TRBV19 and TRBJ1-1; TRBD1 aligns across 9 bases. Germline V gene sequence: CDR1 LNHDA, CDR2 SQIVND (reference sequence). The CDR3 has 13 amino acids. V shed 10 bases, J shed 4 bases, and the junction held 7 bases outside the gene matches. This CDR3 is CATDDRGGTEAFF. In DNA form, the CDR3 reads TGTGCCACAGACGACAGGGGGGGCACTGAAGCTTTCTTT.

CDR3 residues: CALFGARQGGTEAFF. For the CDR3, the DNA is TGTGCCCTCTTCGGCGCTCGACAGGGGGGCACTGAAGCTTTCTTT. The rearrangement links TRBV28 to TRBJ1-1, with TRBD1 identical over 9 bases. Germline values: CDR1 MDHEN, CDR2 SYDVKM. V lost 11 bases and J lost 4; bases outside the gene matches: 14. The CDR3 runs 15 residues.

CDR3 DNA sequence: TGCGCCAGCAGCCCGCGAATTTCCCGGGGTCCTAATCAGCCCCAGCATTTT. Protein: CASSPRISRGPNQPQHF. This rearrangement joins TRBV4-1 to TRBJ1-5; the D is unclear. The CDR3 is 17 residues long. Trimming stripped 4 bases from V and 4 bases from J, with 20 bases between. Germline lookup yields CDR1 MGHRA and CDR2 YSYEKL.

The chain combines TRBV5-1 with TRBJ2-1; TRBD2 aligns across 9 bases. Germline V CDR1 and CDR2: SGHRS, YFSETQ. This CDR3 comprises 15 residues. J gave up 4 bases and V 0 bases, and 2 bases lay outside the gene matches. In DNA, the CDR3 is TGCGCCAGCAGCTTGGCCAGCGGGGGGTACAATGAGCAGTTCTTC. It yields the protein CASSLASGGYNEQFF.

The chain combines TRBV4-1 with TRBJ2-3; the D gene is possibly TRBD2 (5 bases). Germline loops: CDR1 MGHRA, CDR2 YSYEKL. Deletions cut 3 bases from V and 1 base from J, with 11 bases between. The CDR3 length is 15 residues. The CDR3 spells CASSQVAYRTDTQYF. The CDR3 DNA is TGCGCCAGCAGCCAGGTAGCGTACCGCACAGATACGCAGTATTTT.

Worth noting for this clone: The sample has other DNA sequences that encode this CDR3 too. The genes are TRBV11-2 and TRBJ1-1; possible D gene TRBD1, 5 bases. The CDR3 loop spans 12 amino acids. From germline, CDR1 is SGHAT and CDR2 FQNNGV. V lost 5 bases, J lost 1 base, and 5 bases lay in between. This CDR3 reads CASSTGNTEAFF. The CDR3 DNA is TGTGCCAGCAGCACAGGGAACACTGAAGCTTTCTTT. The full variable domain, its missing parts supplied by reference TRBV11-2 and TRBJ1-1, is EAGVAQSPRYKIIEKRQSVAFWCNPISGHATLYWYQQILGQGPKLLIQFQNNGVVDDSQLPKDRFSAERLKGVDSTLKIQPAKLEDSAVYLCASSTGNTEAFFGQGTRLTVV.

This rearrangement joins TRBV25-1 to TRBJ2-7; TRBD1 matches 9 bases. There are 16 residues in the CDR3. V lost 6 bases and J lost 2; bases outside the gene matches: 11. From germline, CDR1 is MGHDK and CDR2 SYGVNS. CDR3 sequence: CASRPIGTGIPYEQYF. CDR3 DNA sequence: TGTGCCAGCAGGCCGATCGGGACAGGGATTCCCTACGAGCAGTACTTC.

The chain joins TRBV25-1 to TRBJ2-3; 8 bases fit TRBD1. The CDR3 is made up of 17 amino acids. The germline V gene encodes CDR1 MGHDK and CDR2 SYGVNS. Trimming at V came to 8 bases and at J to 2 bases, leaving 15 bases not matched to a gene. The CDR3 spells CASLKTSDRAYTDTQYF. The CDR3, as DNA: TGTGCCAGCCTTAAAACCTCGGACAGGGCATACACAGATACGCAGTATTTT.

This clone was seen a few times. This chain links TRBV6-6 with TRBJ1-3; D perhaps matches TRBD1 (6 bases). V gave up 0 bases and J gave up 6 bases, with 12 bases separating them. Germline CDR1 is MNHNY and CDR2 is SVGAGI (reference sequence). The CDR3 is 15 amino acids. The DNA for the CDR3 is TGTGCCAGCAGTTACTCGACAGGAATTACAAACACCATATATTTT. It encodes CASSYSTGITNTIYF.

V usage is TRBV5-4 and J usage is TRBJ2-3; the match to TRBD2 covers 10 bases. The CDR3 runs to 16 residues. Germline V lookup: CDR1 SGHNT, CDR2 YYREEE (reference sequence). V lost 3 bases and J lost 1; bases outside the gene matches: 5. The CDR3 region is CASSSLAGYGTDTQYF. The CDR3, as DNA: TGTGCCAGCAGCTCACTAGCGGGATATGGCACAGATACGCAGTATTTT.

This clone was seen a few times. The chain links TRBV30 to TRBJ2-7; 9 bases fit TRBD2. The length of the CDR3 is 18 residues. V shed 2 bases and J 8 bases; nucleotides not matched to a gene: 22. Germline V gives CDR1 GTSNPN, CDR2 SVGIG (reference sequence). Here the CDR3 reads CAWSPQSGSWLAGEKQYF. CDR3 coding DNA: TGTGCCTGGAGTCCCCAGTCGGGGTCTTGGTTAGCGGGAGAAAAGCAGTACTTC. Filled out from reference TRBV30 and TRBJ2-7, the complete variable domain reads SQTIHQWPATLVQPVGSPLSLECTVEGTSNPNLYWYRQAAGRGLQLLFYSVGIGQISSEVPQNLSASRPQDRQFILSSKKLLLSDSGFYLCAWSPQSGSWLAGEKQYFGPGTRLTVT.

The chain couples TRBV6-1 to TRBJ1-3, with D maybe TRBD1 (5 bases). Per germline, CDR1 MNHNS and CDR2 SASEGT. This CDR3 has 12 residues. V lost 8 bases, J lost 8 bases, and 13 bases lay in between. DNA for the CDR3: TGTGCCAGCCGTGGGGAGGGGCACACCATATATTTT. Protein product: CASRGEGHTIYF.

The chain links TRBV5-6 to TRBJ2-7, with D maybe TRBD2 (6 bases). The germline gives CDR1 SGHDT, CDR2 YYEEEE. Trimming removed 4 bases from V and 6 bases from J, with 26 bases in between. The CDR3 runs to 17 residues. Here the CDR3 reads CASSNLAGRDGVGEQYF. In nucleotides, the CDR3 is TGTGCCAGCAGCAACTTGGCGGGGCGGGATGGGGTGGGCGAGCAGTACTTC. The variable domain in full, with the rest retrieved from reference TRBV5-6 and TRBJ2-7, is DAGVTQSPTHLIKTRGQQVTLRCSPKSGHDTVSWYQQALGQGPQFIFQYYEEEERQRGNFPDRFSGHQFPNYSSELNVNALLLGDSALYLCASSNLAGRDGVGEQYFGPGTRLTVT.

J is TRBJ2-1 and V is TRBV2; D gene ambiguous. V lost 6 bases and J lost 0, with 15 bases in between. Germline V gene data show CDR1 as SNHLY and CDR2 as FYNNEI. The CDR3 sequence is 16 residues long. The CDR3 sequence is CASREHTTSSYNEQFF. The CDR3 DNA reads as TGTGCCAGCAGGGAGCATACTACGAGCTCCTACAATGAGCAGTTCTTC.

This chain joins TRBV29-1 and TRBJ2-2; 13 nucleotides align to TRBD2. V shed 0 bases and J 6 bases; nucleotides not matched to a gene: 1. This CDR3 contains 15 residues. Germline lookup yields CDR1 SQVTM and CDR2 ANQGSEA. CDR3 DNA sequence: TGCAGCGTTGAAGATGGACTAGCGGGAGCCGGGGAGCTGTTTTTT. Translating it yields CSVEDGLAGAGELFF.

The V call is TRBV28, the J call TRBJ1-5; maybe TRBD1 (6 bases). The CDR3 loop spans 14 amino acids. The V and J ends lost 7 bases and 11 bases respectively, with 21 bases between them. Germline assignment: CDR1 MDHEN and CDR2 SYDVKM. In nucleotides, the CDR3 is TGTGCCAGCACCCTCCGGGACAACCCGAGCACCCAGCATTTT. It yields the protein CASTLRDNPSTQHF.

To note about this clone: At one of its ends the junction is not consistent with the germline gene, which may arise from a read error. This rearrangement joins TRBV18 to TRBJ2-1; TRBD2 matches 10 bases. The V gene's germline CDR1 is KGHSH and CDR2 LQKENI. This CDR3 is built from 15 residues. Here the CDR3 DNA reads TGTGCCAGCTCGCCACCGGGACTAGCGCGCAATGAGCAGTTCTTC. Amino acid sequence: CASSPPGLARNEQFF.